These 30 T cell receptor beta chains were all obtained from the same sample, sequenced in a study of cytomegalovirus exposure and HLA in healthy donors. Use of 60 Vbeta and 13 Jbeta primers characterized the PCR. The repertoire was sequenced with immunoSEQ multiplex PCR; TCRdb's copy has only in-frame clones and lacks some. In the table there are about 150,000 clones, 75% to 90% of which are singletons. The sample comprised PBMCs. The receptors were sampled from a woman younger than 30 in good health and CMV-seronegative.

The rearrangement uses TRBV30 and TRBJ2-7, with D perhaps TRBD1 (5 bases). Germline V gene lookup returns CDR1 GTSNPN and CDR2 SVGIG (reference sequence). The germline V and J ends were trimmed by 5 bases and 6 bases, with 20 bases remaining between them. CDR3 length: 14 amino acids. CDR3 protein: CAWDVTEHSGEQYF. As DNA, the CDR3 is TGTGCCTGGGACGTGACAGAACATTCAGGCGAGCAGTACTTC.

The rearrangement joins TRBV5-1 to TRBJ2-1, with 13 bases matching TRBD2. J was trimmed by 7 bases and V by 1 base; bases with no gene match: 5. The CDR3 has 16 residues. From germline, CDR1 is SGHRS and CDR2 YFSETQ. The CDR3 loop reads CASSLSGTSGINEQFF. The DNA of the CDR3 is TGCGCCAGCAGCTTGTCCGGGACTAGCGGGATAAATGAGCAGTTCTTC.

This sequence joins TRBV6-5 and TRBJ2-1, with 8 bases aligning to TRBD1. From germline, CDR1 is MNHEY and CDR2 SVGAGI. The CDR3 covers 12 residues. V shed 10 bases, J shed 5 bases, and the junction held 4 bases outside the gene matches. CDR3 coding DNA: TGTGCCACCACAGGGGGGAACAATGAGCAGTTCTTC. Its translation: CATTGGNNEQFF.

The CDR3 nucleotides read TGTGCCAGTAGTATTGCTCCCCTTAGCTCCTACAATGAGCAGTTCTTC. This gives the protein CASSIAPLSSYNEQFF. This rearrangement joins TRBV19 to TRBJ2-1, with unresolved D. Trimming took 3 bases from V and 0 from J, leaving 12 bases between them. CDR1 and CDR2 (germline): LNHDA, SQIVND (reference sequence). The CDR3 loop spans 16 amino acids.

V and J are TRBV19 and TRBJ1-2; D is undetermined. Trimming shortened V by 4 bases and J by 1 base, and 13 bases separated the two germline ends. The CDR3 loop spans 15 amino acids. Germline V gives CDR1 LNHDA, CDR2 SQIVND (reference sequence). The CDR3 here is CASSTPRDFNYGYTF. CDR3 nucleotide sequence: TGTGCCAGTAGTACCCCACGAGATTTTAACTATGGCTACACCTTC.

The J gene is TRBJ2-7, the V gene TRBV30; 9 bases match TRBD2. J lost 2 bases, V lost 3 bases, and 5 bases had no gene match. Germline CDR1 and CDR2: GTSNPN and SVGIG (reference sequence). The CDR3 runs 14 residues. The CDR3 loop is CAWSGIAGAYEQYF. CDR3 nucleotides: TGTGCCTGGAGCGGGATAGCGGGAGCCTACGAGCAGTACTTC.

The gene calls are TRBV7-9 and TRBJ1-2; TRBD1 agrees at 9 bases. V was pared by 4 bases and J by 4 bases, with 10 bases of the junction left unmatched. This CDR3 is 16 amino acids long. CDR1 is SEHNR, CDR2 FQNEAQ, per germline (reference sequence). CDR3 residues: CASSWTGTGRAYGYTF. The CDR3 DNA sequence: TGTGCCAGCAGCTGGACAGGGACAGGGAGAGCCTATGGCTACACCTTC.

The chain combines TRBV6-4 with TRBJ2-3; D possibly corresponds to TRBD2 (5 bases). The length of the CDR3 is 14 residues. The V end was cut by 3 bases, the J end by 2 bases, with 9 bases between. The germline V gene has CDR1 MRHNA and CDR2 SNTAGT. The CDR3 nucleotides read TGTGCCAGCAGTGAAGGACTTATCACAGATACGCAGTATTTT. It codes for CASSEGLITDTQYF.

There are a few counts of this clone. The J gene is TRBJ1-1, the V gene TRBV5-1; D is uncertain. The CDR3 loop spans 15 amino acids. V lost 4 bases to trimming and J lost 3 bases, with 16 bases between them. CDR1 SGHRS and CDR2 YFSETQ come from the germline V gene. The CDR3 protein is CASSPMNHRDTEAFF. The DNA for the CDR3 is TGCGCCAGCAGCCCTATGAACCACCGGGACACTGAAGCTTTCTTT.

V usage is TRBV4-1 and J usage is TRBJ1-2; 8 bases align to TRBD1. Trimming cost V 7 bases and J 7 bases; bases outside gene matches: 8. The CDR3 is 13 residues long. Per germline, CDR1 MGHRA and CDR2 YSYEKL. DNA for the CDR3: TGCGCCAGCACCCAGACAGGGGACAGTGGCTACACCTTC. Translating gives CASTQTGDSGYTF.

The rearrangement links TRBV28 to TRBJ1-5; weak D call: TRBD1 (5 bases). There are 15 residues in the CDR3. Germline V gene sequence: CDR1 MDHEN, CDR2 SYDVKM. Trimming removed 6 bases at V and 7 bases at J, with 19 bases between. This chain's CDR3 is CASSLRRDPRQPQHF. Written as DNA, the CDR3 is TGTGCCAGCAGCCTGCGGAGGGACCCAAGGCAGCCCCAGCATTTT.

The chain joins TRBV7-2 to TRBJ2-5; 9 bases are a match to TRBD2. J gave up 4 bases and V 3 bases, and 3 bases lay outside the gene matches. There are 14 residues in the CDR3. From germline, CDR1 is SGHTA and CDR2 FQGNSA. The CDR3 DNA is TGTGCCAGCAGCTTGGTAGCGGGGGTAGAGACCCAGTACTTC. It specifies CASSLVAGVETQYF.

V and J are TRBV5-1 and TRBJ2-7; a weak D match, TRBD2 (5 bases). Germline V CDR1 and CDR2: SGHRS, YFSETQ. The CDR3 sequence is 16 residues long. V was trimmed by 4 bases and J by 3 bases, leaving 20 bases between them. DNA for the CDR3: TGCGCCAGCAGCCCGCGGGCGGAGGCCAAGGGCTACGAGCAGTACTTC. Translating gives CASSPRAEAKGYEQYF.

The chain links TRBV7-2 to TRBJ2-1; D may be TRBD1 (5 bases). V shed 2 bases and J shed 6 bases, with 11 bases lying between them. Germline CDR1 SGHTA, CDR2 FQGNSA. This CDR3 spans 14 amino acids. The CDR3 DNA follows: TGTGCCAGCAGCTTAAGGCAGGGTATCAATGAGCAGTTCTTC. It encodes CASSLRQGINEQFF.

The CDR3 spells CASSGTSGTNTGELFF. The CDR3 DNA reads TGTGCCAGTAGTGGTACTAGCGGAACGAACACCGGGGAGCTGTTTTTT. This rearrangement joins TRBV19 to TRBJ2-2; TRBD2 agrees at 8 bases. The germline V gene encodes CDR1 LNHDA and CDR2 SQIVND (reference sequence). Trimming at V came to 5 bases and at J to 0 bases, leaving 5 bases not matched to a gene. The CDR3 extends over 16 amino acids.

This chain joins TRBV30 and TRBJ2-3; a weak D match, TRBD2 (5 bases). Trimming took 3 bases from V and 3 from J, leaving 13 bases between them. The germline CDR1 and CDR2 sequences are GTSNPN and SVGIG (reference sequence). The length of the CDR3 is 14 residues. CDR3 amino acids: CAWSGGAGTDTQYF. CDR3 in DNA: TGTGCCTGGAGCGGAGGCGCTGGGACAGATACGCAGTATTTT.

The gene calls are TRBV27 and TRBJ2-3, with TRBD2 matching 11 bases. This CDR3 has 15 residues. With 5 bases clipped from V and 5 bases from J, the junction kept 6 bases outside the gene matches. Germline lookup yields CDR1 MNHEY and CDR2 SMNVEV (reference sequence). This chain's CDR3 is CASSRIAGGRDTQYF. CDR3 sequence (DNA): TGTGCCAGCAGTCGGATAGCGGGAGGGAGAGATACGCAGTATTTT.

The chain has TRBV5-4 and TRBJ1-2, with TRBD1 matching over 8 bases. J lost 0 bases, V lost 3 bases, and 4 bases had no gene match. Per germline, CDR1 SGHNT and CDR2 YYREEE (reference sequence). The CDR3 sequence is 15 residues long. CDR3 in DNA: TGTGCCAGCAGCTCCGGGACAGGTGCTAACTATGGCTACACCTTC. It translates to CASSSGTGANYGYTF.

The chain links TRBV4-1 to TRBJ2-7; 7 bases match TRBD1. V dropped 2 bases and J dropped 2; count of bases not matched to a gene: 12. Germline values: CDR1 MGHRA, CDR2 YSYEKL. The CDR3 covers 17 residues. This chain's CDR3 is CASSQRVRAGGPYEQYF. The CDR3 DNA is TGCGCCAGCAGCCAAAGAGTCCGGGCAGGGGGTCCCTACGAGCAGTACTTC.

The chain employs TRBV6-6 and TRBJ2-3, with 8 positions matching TRBD1. With 11 bases clipped from V and 6 bases from J, the junction kept 10 bases outside the gene matches. Germline loops: CDR1 MNHNY, CDR2 SVGAGI (reference sequence). The CDR3 spans 13 residues. In DNA, the CDR3 is TGTGCCGGGGGGCAGGGGGCAGGGGATACGCAGTATTTT. Translated: CAGGQGAGDTQYF.

The CDR3 is CASSLLNSFTDTQYF. The CDR3 DNA follows: TGTGCCAGCAGCTTGTTAAACAGCTTCACAGATACGCAGTATTTT. The chain links TRBV5-8 to TRBJ2-3; the D is unclear. The V gene lost 1 base and the J gene lost 2 bases, with 11 bases spanning the gap. Germline-derived CDR1 and CDR2 are SGHTS and YDEGEE. The CDR3 sequence is 15 residues long.

V and J are TRBV2 and TRBJ2-5, with a weak D call TRBD1 (5 bases). The DNA end lines up better with TRBJ2-7; the J call may be wrong. CDR1 is SNHLY, CDR2 FYNNEI, per germline. This CDR3 spans 16 amino acids. CDR3 region: CASSEPGRAFGYEQYF. Here the CDR3 DNA reads TGTGCCAGCAGTGAGCCCGGCAGGGCTTTCGGCTACGAGCAGTACTTC.

The J gene is TRBJ2-7, the V gene TRBV5-4; 7 bases agree with TRBD1. This CDR3 is 13 amino acids long. Germline V gene lookup returns CDR1 SGHNT and CDR2 YYREEE (reference sequence). Germline trimming cut 4 bases from V and 2 bases from J; bases unmatched to any gene: 3. The CDR3 here is CASSPTGAYEQYF. CDR3 coding DNA: TGTGCCAGCAGCCCCACAGGGGCCTACGAGCAGTACTTC.

The rearrangement joins TRBV2 to TRBJ1-6, with TRBD1 as a possible D gene (5 bases). This CDR3 has 14 amino acids. Trimming cost V 3 bases and J 10 bases, with 13 bases left between them. Germline V gene lookup returns CDR1 SNHLY and CDR2 FYNNEI. Here the CDR3 DNA reads TGTGCCAGCAGTGAGATGGGGGGAGTCTCACCCCTCCACTTT. Residues: CASSEMGGVSPLHF.

This clone came up once. This rearrangement joins TRBV6-5 to TRBJ2-7; D uncertain. Germline V gene lookup returns CDR1 MNHEY and CDR2 SVGAGI. V lost 6 bases to trimming and J lost 5 bases, with 17 bases between them. The CDR3 totals 14 residues. This chain's CDR3 is CASSSQIQAHEQYF. The CDR3 region has the DNA TGTGCCAGCAGCTCCCAGATTCAGGCCCACGAGCAGTACTTC.

This clone was observed once. This chain links TRBV13 with TRBJ2-6; 10 bases agree with TRBD2. The CDR3 length is 17 residues. Germline trimming cut 7 bases from V and 0 bases from J; bases unmatched to any gene: 6. CDR1 and CDR2 (germline): PRHDT, FYEKMQ (reference sequence). The CDR3 DNA is TGTGCCAGCACTGGACTAGCGGACCTCTCTGGGGCCAACGTCCTGACTTTC. It codes for CASTGLADLSGANVLTF.

A single count supports this clone. This chain joins TRBV15 and TRBJ2-3; D unresolved. The V end was cut by 0 bases, the J end by 3 bases, with 10 bases between. Looked up from germline, CDR1 is LNHNV and CDR2 is YYDKDF (reference sequence). This CDR3 spans 15 amino acids. The CDR3 loop reads CATSRDRVFTDTQYF. The CDR3 region has the DNA TGTGCCACCAGCAGAGATCGCGTCTTTACAGATACGCAGTATTTT.

The rearrangement joins TRBV5-1 to TRBJ2-2, with unresolved D. Deletions cut 4 bases from V and 2 bases from J, with 6 bases between. The length of the CDR3 is 13 residues. Germline V gives CDR1 SGHRS, CDR2 YFSETQ. CDR3 coding DNA: TGCGCCAGCAGCGTCAGTAACACCGGGGAGCTGTTTTTT. Translating it yields CASSVSNTGELFF.

The V gene is TRBV2, the J gene TRBJ1-2, with TRBD1 identical over 7 bases. Per the germline V gene, CDR1 is SNHLY and CDR2 is FYNNEI. The CDR3 runs to 17 residues. With 6 bases clipped from V and 5 bases from J, the junction kept 18 bases outside the gene matches. The CDR3 region has the DNA TGTGCCAGCAGATCGGAGACAGGGCCTCTGAGCAGTTATGGCTACACCTTC. Translated: CASRSETGPLSSYGYTF.

This chain joins TRBV4-1 and TRBJ2-7; 9 bases line up with TRBD1. This CDR3 is built from 16 residues. With 2 bases clipped from V and 1 base from J, the junction kept 6 bases outside the gene matches. CDR1 and CDR2 (germline): MGHRA, YSYEKL. In DNA form, the CDR3 reads TGCGCCAGCAGCCAACCCGGGACAGGGAGGTCCTACGAGCAGTACTTC. Its translation is CASSQPGTGRSYEQYF.